This T cell receptor (beta chain) originates from a study of PD-1 blockade in classical Hodgkin lymphoma. Remarks on this clone: The antigen is unknown.

TCRdb keeps only in-frame clones here, not all; method: immunoSEQ multiplex PCR. Of just under 65,000 clones listed, about 92% are singletons. CDR1 is MNHEY and CDR2 is SMNVEV in the germline V gene (reference sequence). This CDR3 comprises 14 residues. V was shortened by 7 bases and J by 5 bases, with 15 bases between the two germline ends. Time point given: cycle 4 day 1 (C4D1), after 6 weeks of nivolumab. Relapse was seen in all patients after autologous stem cell transplantation, and brentuximab vedotin exposure was variable. Whole-study results and caveats: Healthy donors were reported to have higher baseline TCR diversity than newly diagnosed patients. Initiation of nivolumab under 1 year after ASCT led to exclusion of patients.

Source: peripheral blood mononuclear cells (PBMCs), taken before the fourth cycle of nivolumab. The sequence was obtained from a human donor with classical Hodgkin lymphoma. The chain employs TRBV27 and TRBJ2-1, with D perhaps being TRBD1 or TRBD2 (5 bases each). CDR3: CASKGVGPNNEQFF. The CDR3 bases are TGTGCCAGCAAAGGGGTGGGACCGAACAATGAGCAGTTCTTC.